This T cell receptor beta chain was profiled in a study of blood T cell repertoires in COVID-19 (dated by TCRdb to about 2020). Concerning the study at large: Collaborator samples came from the United States, Italy and Spain and covered acute and convalescent phases of COVID-19. The material from the prospective study consisted of cDNA or gDNA derived from T cells, B-cell-depleted T cells, or PBMCs. Subjects who had been exposed to COVID-19, were actively infected with it, or had recovered from it provided the deeply sampled blood TCRbeta repertoires that made up the dataset. The repertoires were released in a freely available public database meant as a resource for research on the immune response to SARS-CoV-2. The samples were drawn from the first 160 participants of the ongoing ImmuneRACE study and from 1,254 subjects provided by 6 global collaborators. Nearly every sample came with metadata listing a de-identified subject ID, COVID-19 status, age in years and sex. Where HLA class I and class II types were available, the types were taken from metadata supplied by the sample provider, not from assay-based typing.

One collaborating source in Seattle enrolled patients while the patients were actively infected and followed the patients over time throughout the course of disease. The collaborating institutions used their own protocols to collect whole blood in K2EDTA tubes. Collaborator samples were shipped for TCRbeta analysis as frozen whole blood, isolated PBMCs, or DNA extracted from either sample type. From the germline V gene (reference sequence), CDR1 is PRHDT and CDR2 is FYEKMQ. CDR3 length: 15 amino acids, cysteine to phenylalanine. Here the CDR3 DNA is all that survives: 45 bases in frame from base 1. At the junction V is shortened by 6 bases and J by 0 bases; bases outside the gene matches: 6. TCRbeta CDR3 regions were amplified from genomic DNA by means of the immunoSEQ Assay, a bias-controlled multiplex PCR. Per the authors' processing: Within the assay, amplification of reference gene primers was used to estimate how many nucleated cells each sample contained. To quantify the absolute abundance of each unique TCRbeta CDR3 rearrangement, sequence reads were collapsed and filtered. For each sample, productive Simpson clonality was calculated as the square root of Simpson's diversity index over productive rearrangements. This is the immuneACCESS table as TCRdb keeps it, with only in-frame sequences that have V and J called. A part of the clones is gone; compared with another copy, unresolved V genes explain less than half, and the rest is unexplained. V and J calls and clone size are given by that table; D and trimming were obtained from the DNA. Counted in this sample were around 200,000 clones; 70% to 90% of them appeared once. The ten largest make up roughly 11% of the sample.

General conclusions and limits of the study: The amount of clinical and demographic metadata varied by source and participant and was provided uncurated.

Concerning this clone: No cognate antigen has been identified for it. No base qualities exist here, and no much larger clone lies one base off it.

The TCR originated in a woman aged 55-69 years with COVID-19, enrolled during active disease. The source material was peripheral blood. The V gene is TRBV13 and the J gene is TRBJ2-3; TRBD2 lines up with 7 middle nucleotides. The sequence in DNA is TGTGCCAGCAGGGGGGGGAGATCTAGCACAGATACGCAGTATTTT. This translates into CASRGGRSSTDTQYF.